The clone carrying this T cell receptor beta chain was seen just once. The record originates from a study of cytomegalovirus exposure and HLA in healthy donors. Study at large: Among the 400 or so donors who were genotyped, approximately 84% fell in the genetic ancestry cluster that is associated with self-reported Caucasian donors.

Germline V lookup: CDR1 LGHNA, CDR2 YNFKEQ. Between the trimmed V and J ends, which lost 4 bases and 7 bases, there was a span of 14 bases. This CDR3 contains 14 residues. The study ran its PCR with 60 Vbeta and 13 Jbeta primers. The table came from immunoSEQ multiplex PCR; TCRdb's copy has only in-frame clones and leaves some out. The table records 100,000 or so clones, 81% of them present only once. The TCR was taken from a human donor in good health. The specimen was PBMCs. The chain uses TRBV4-2 and TRBJ2-1; tentatively, D is TRBD2 (7 bases). CDR3 loop: CASSLRGGENEQFF. The DNA for the CDR3 is TGTGCCAGCAGCCTCCGAGGGGGGGAGAATGAGCAGTTCTTC.